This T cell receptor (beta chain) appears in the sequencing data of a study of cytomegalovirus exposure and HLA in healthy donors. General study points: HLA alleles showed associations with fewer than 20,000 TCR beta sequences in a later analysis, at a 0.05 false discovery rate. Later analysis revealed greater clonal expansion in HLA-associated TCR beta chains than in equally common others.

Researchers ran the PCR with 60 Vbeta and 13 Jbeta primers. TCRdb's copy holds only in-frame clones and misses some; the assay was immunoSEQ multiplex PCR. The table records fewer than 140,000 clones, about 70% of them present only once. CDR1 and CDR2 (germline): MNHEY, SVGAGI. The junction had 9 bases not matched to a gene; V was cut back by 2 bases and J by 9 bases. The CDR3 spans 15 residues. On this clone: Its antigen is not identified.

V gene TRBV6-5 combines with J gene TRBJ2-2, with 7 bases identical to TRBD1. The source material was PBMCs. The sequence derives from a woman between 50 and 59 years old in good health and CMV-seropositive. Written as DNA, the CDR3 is TGTGCCAGCAGTTACCTTTACAGGGGTCGGTGGGAGCTGTTTTTT. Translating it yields CASSYLYRGRWELFF.